This T cell receptor (beta chain) was retrieved from a study of Graves' ophthalmopathy and Graves' hyperthyroidism. This clonotype came up many times. RNA transcripts served as template for amplifying TCR beta CDR3 sequences. HTBI-primed RT-PCR formed the first round, and a multiplex PCR formed the second. MiXCR, applied by TCRdb to the multiplex PCR reads, yields one record per CDR3 protein. The sample includes roughly 400,000 distinct CDR3 sequences, around 18% of them seen just once. Germline CDR1 reads SEHNR; CDR2 reads FQNEAQ (reference sequence). This CDR3 has 11 residues. The V gene lost 3 bases and the J gene lost 13 bases, with 12 bases spanning the gap.

The chain joins TRBV7-9 to TRBJ1-1, with unresolved D. The clonotype comes from a woman under 30 with Graves' ophthalmopathy. Source material: peripheral blood. The CDR3 region has the DNA TGTGCCAGCAGCTTCGGGCCCATCAGTTTCTTT. Translation gives CASSFGPISFF.